A single sample is the source of the 26 T cell receptor beta chains below, sequenced in a study of blood T cell repertoires in COVID-19. Assay: immunoSEQ multiplex PCR; the TCRdb copy retains only in-frame clones and omits some. This table holds over 40,000 clones, about 82% found once. Material for sequencing was peripheral blood. The receptors here all came from a human donor in a cohort sampled during active COVID-19.

The chain combines TRBV19 with TRBJ2-5; 9 bases map to TRBD1. The J segment lost 5 bases and the V segment lost 6 bases, leaving 4 bases of the junction unmatched. The CDR3 is 13 amino acids. Germline V gene lookup returns CDR1 LNHDA and CDR2 SQIVND (reference sequence). The CDR3 sequence: CASRDRGEETQYF. Written as DNA, the CDR3 is TGTGCCAGTAGGGACAGGGGTGAGGAGACCCAGTACTTC.

This chain connects TRBV2 to TRBJ1-1; TRBD1 agrees at 7 bases. After removal of 2 bases from V and 1 base from J, the junction contained 1 base not matched to a gene. The CDR3 loop spans 14 amino acids. Per germline, CDR1 SNHLY and CDR2 FYNNEI. This chain's CDR3 is CASSEHRGNTEAFF. CDR3 bases: TGTGCCAGCAGTGAACACAGGGGGAACACTGAAGCTTTCTTT.

This clone was found a few times. The chain employs TRBV27 and TRBJ2-2; TRBD2 might be the D (5 bases). This CDR3 has 15 amino acids. The ends were cut back, 0 bases at V and 5 bases at J, with 10 bases in the middle. Germline-derived CDR1 and CDR2 are MNHEY and SMNVEV (reference sequence). CDR3 sequence: CASSLSPGLTGELFF. Written as DNA, the CDR3 is TGTGCCAGCAGTTTATCGCCCGGACTTACCGGGGAGCTGTTTTTT.

This clone occurred once. The CDR3 here is CATSAGSGYGYTF. Written as DNA, the CDR3 is TGTGCCACCAGTGCGGGGAGCGGCTATGGCTACACCTTC. The chain combines TRBV24-1 with TRBJ1-2; D ambiguous. V was pared by 5 bases and J by 4 bases, with 10 bases between. The germline V gene encodes CDR1 KGHDR and CDR2 SFDVKD. The CDR3 runs to 13 residues.

This clone turned up a few times. V gene TRBV12-3 or TRBV12-4 combines with J gene TRBJ2-7; TRBD2 aligns across 8 bases. V lost 3 bases and J lost 3; bases outside the gene matches: 1. The CDR3 is 13 amino acids. The CDR3 nucleotides are TGTGCCAGCAGTTTTCGGGAGGGCTACGAGCAGTACTTC. Its translation: CASSFREGYEQYF.

This sequence joins TRBV6-2 or TRBV6-3 and TRBJ2-3, with D unresolved. V lost 3 bases, J lost 2 bases, and 9 bases lay in between. The CDR3 is made up of 14 amino acids. CDR1 MNHEY and CDR2 SVGEGT come from the germline V gene. The CDR3 DNA sequence: TGTGCCAGCAGTTATGTAGCCCTCACAGATACGCAGTATTTT. Translating it yields CASSYVALTDTQYF.

The genes are TRBV9 and TRBJ1-2; unclear D gene. The CDR3 runs 12 residues. Germline V gives CDR1 SGDLS, CDR2 YYNGEE. The V gene lost 4 bases and the J gene lost 3 bases, with 7 bases spanning the gap. In nucleotides, the CDR3 is TGTGCCAGCAGCTTGTCTGACTATGGCTACACCTTC. Translated, it gives CASSLSDYGYTF.

The V gene is TRBV3-1 (or the pseudogene TRBV3-2), the J gene TRBJ2-1; 9 bases line up with TRBD2. The CDR3 spans 15 residues. The trim removed 3 bases at V and 9 bases at J, leaving 9 bases unmatched. Germline V gives CDR1 LGHDT, CDR2 YNNKEL (reference sequence). Written as DNA, the CDR3 is TGTGCCAGCAGCCAGGCCAGCGGGGGGCTTTGTGAGCAGTTCTTC. Protein product: CASSQASGGLCEQFF.

CDR3 in DNA: TGTGCCAGCATCCCCCCGGGTCAGGGGGCAGGGACCCAGTACTTC. It yields the protein CASIPPGQGAGTQYF. The chain employs TRBV28 and TRBJ2-5; TRBD1 matches 8 bases. This CDR3 comprises 15 residues. CDR1 is MDHEN, CDR2 SYDVKM, per germline. J lost 7 bases, V lost 7 bases, and 14 bases had no gene match.

This chain connects TRBV5-1 to TRBJ1-2; D might be TRBD1 (5 bases). This CDR3 is built from 16 residues. V lost 0 bases and J 3 bases, leaving 15 bases between the germline ends. In germline, CDR1 is SGHRS, CDR2 YFSETQ. The CDR3 loop reads CASSLGRQPDYYGYTF. The CDR3 DNA sequence: TGCGCCAGCAGCTTGGGGCGACAGCCAGACTACTATGGCTACACCTTC.

The rearrangement uses TRBV19 and TRBJ1-4; tentatively, D is TRBD1 (6 bases). The germline gives CDR1 LNHDA, CDR2 SQIVND (reference sequence). Trimming shortened V by 3 bases and J by 4 bases, and 9 bases separated the two germline ends. The CDR3 spans 14 residues. CDR3 DNA sequence: TGTGCCAGTAGTATTACAGGGCTTAATGAAAAACTGTTTTTT. Protein product: CASSITGLNEKLFF. Combining the CDR3 with reference TRBV19 and TRBJ1-4 gives the whole variable domain DGGITQSPKYLFRKEGQNVTLSCEQNLNHDAMYWYRQDPGQGLRLIYYSQIVNDFQKGDIAEGYSVSREKKESFPLTVTSAQKNPTAFYLCASSITGLNEKLFFGSGTQLSVL.

This clone showed up just a few times. The chain recombines TRBV7-8 with TRBJ2-3, with TRBD2 matching 7 bases. Germline V gives CDR1 SGHVS, CDR2 FQNEAQ. The CDR3 sequence is 15 residues long. After removal of 4 bases from V and 3 bases from J, the junction contained 7 bases not matched to a gene. In DNA, the CDR3 is TGTGCCAGCAGCTCGCCGGGACTAAAAACAGATACGCAGTATTTT. Its translation is CASSSPGLKTDTQYF. The whole variable domain, filled in from reference TRBV7-8 and TRBJ2-3, reads GAGVSQSPRYKVAKRGQDVALRCDPISGHVSLFWYQQALGQGPEFLTYFQNEAQLDKSGLPSDRFFAERPEGSVSTLKIQRTQQEDSAVYLCASSSPGLKTDTQYFGPGTRLTVL.

The chain employs TRBV6-5 and TRBJ1-4; D is unclear. The CDR3 extends over 13 amino acids. V was trimmed by 6 bases and J by 6 bases, leaving 11 bases between them. The germline V gene has CDR1 MNHEY and CDR2 SVGAGI. The CDR3 protein is CASRPDEDEKLFF. The CDR3 coding sequence is TGTGCCAGCAGACCCGACGAGGATGAAAAACTGTTTTTT.

The chain links TRBV7-6 to TRBJ1-1, with D hard to call. Trimming cost V 2 bases and J 0 bases, with 7 bases left between them. The length of the CDR3 is 14 residues. The germline CDR1 and CDR2 sequences are SGHVS and FNYEAQ. CDR3 in DNA: TGTGCCAGCAGCTTAAGACACATGAACACTGAAGCTTTCTTT. It is translated as CASSLRHMNTEAFF.

The gene calls are TRBV20-1 and TRBJ1-4; no clear D gene. Trimming left V 7 bases short and J 8 bases short, with 11 bases between. Looked up from germline, CDR1 is DFQATT and CDR2 is SNEGSKA (reference sequence). This CDR3 is built from 11 residues. The CDR3 DNA follows: TGCAGTGTCCCGACGAGGGAAAAACTGTTTTTT. It is translated as CSVPTREKLFF.

This clone was seen a single time. The chain carries TRBV19 and TRBJ2-1, with TRBD2 matching 8 bases. Germline loops: CDR1 LNHDA, CDR2 SQIVND (reference sequence). This CDR3 has 15 residues. The trim removed 0 bases at V and 3 bases at J, leaving 1 base unmatched. CDR3 in DNA: TGTGCCAGTAGTATAGATCGGGGGGGCTACAATGAGCAGTTCTTC. It translates to CASSIDRGGYNEQFF.

This clone appeared once. The rearrangement links TRBV3-1 (or the pseudogene TRBV3-2) to TRBJ2-3, with 8 nucleotides matching TRBD2. V shed 8 bases, J shed 3 bases, and the junction held 1 base outside the gene matches. Per the germline V gene, CDR1 is LGHDT and CDR2 is YNNKEL (reference sequence). The CDR3 consists of 12 residues. The CDR3 bases are TGTGCCAGCTTAGCGGGGACAGATACGCAGTATTTT. Its protein product is CASLAGTDTQYF.

V gene TRBV6-1 combines with J gene TRBJ1-5; D remains ambiguous. The CDR3 has 13 residues. Trimming stripped 2 bases from V and 4 bases from J, with 6 bases between. The germline gives CDR1 MNHNS, CDR2 SASEGT. The CDR3 loop is CASSERVNQPQHF. The CDR3 DNA reads TGTGCCAGCAGTGAACGGGTTAATCAGCCCCAGCATTTT.

This clone was counted only a few times. V usage is TRBV7-7 and J usage is TRBJ2-7, with 8 bases fitting TRBD2. This CDR3 spans 15 amino acids. V dropped 5 bases and J dropped 6; count of bases not matched to a gene: 12. Germline V lookup: CDR1 SSHAT, CDR2 FNYEAQ (reference sequence). CDR3: CASSPSVSGIGEQYF. Written as DNA, the CDR3 is TGTGCCAGCAGCCCCAGTGTTAGCGGGATAGGCGAGCAGTACTTC.

The chain links TRBV28 to TRBJ2-1; TRBD1 is a possible D gene (6 bases). In germline, CDR1 is MDHEN, CDR2 SYDVKM. The CDR3 totals 12 residues. With 2 bases removed from V and 9 bases from J, the gap between germline ends came to 8 bases. DNA for the CDR3: TGTGCCAGCAGTTTAAGGGGGTTTGAGCAGTTCTTC. This gives the protein CASSLRGFEQFF.

V gene TRBV11-2 combines with J gene TRBJ2-3; D may be TRBD2 (5 bases). The CDR3 runs to 14 residues. From germline, CDR1 is SGHAT and CDR2 FQNNGV. V was clipped by 0 bases and J by 5 bases, with 9 bases between them. CDR3 coding DNA: TGTGCCAGCAGCTTAGAGCCGGCGGGAGATACGCAGTATTTT. Its protein is CASSLEPAGDTQYF. The full variable domain, with the rest looked up from reference TRBV11-2 and TRBJ2-3, is EAGVAQSPRYKIIEKRQSVAFWCNPISGHATLYWYQQILGQGPKLLIQFQNNGVVDDSQLPKDRFSAERLKGVDSTLKIQPAKLEDSAVYLCASSLEPAGDTQYFGPGTRLTVL.

The chain recombines TRBV5-1 with TRBJ2-2; 13 bases agree with TRBD2. V dropped 4 bases and J dropped 0; count of bases not matched to a gene: 3. CDR3 length: 17 amino acids. Germline CDR1 and CDR2: SGHRS and YFSETQ. CDR3 sequence: CASSRTSGGANTGELFF. For the CDR3, the DNA is TGCGCCAGCAGCAGAACTAGCGGGGGGGCGAACACCGGGGAGCTGTTTTTT. The full variable domain, rest sourced from reference TRBV5-1 and TRBJ2-2, is KAGVTQTPRYLIKTRGQQVTLSCSPISGHRSVSWYQQTPGQGLQFLFEYFSETQRNKGNFPGRFSGRQFSNSRSEMNVSTLELGDSALYLCASSRTSGGANTGELFFGEGSRLTVL.

The V and J genes are TRBV27 and TRBJ1-2; 8 nucleotides line up with TRBD1. The CDR3 is 18 residues long. Germline V gives CDR1 MNHEY, CDR2 SMNVEV (reference sequence). Trimming took 1 base from V and 5 from J; bases not matched to a gene: 15. The CDR3 here is CASSLFHQSRTGMYGYTF. CDR3 sequence (DNA): TGTGCCAGCAGTTTATTTCACCAATCTCGGACAGGGATGTATGGCTACACCTTC.

V and J are TRBV6-5 and TRBJ1-1; 7 bases match TRBD1. After removal of 2 bases from V and 5 bases from J, the junction contained 8 bases not matched to a gene. CDR1 and CDR2 (germline): MNHEY, SVGAGI. The CDR3 totals 15 residues. The CDR3 DNA sequence: TGTGCCAGCAGTTACGGTAGTCAGGGGGGAACTGAAGCTTTCTTT. It translates to CASSYGSQGGTEAFF.

V usage is TRBV7-2 and J usage is TRBJ2-2; TRBD2 matches at 8 bases. Losses at the gene ends were 5 bases for V and 5 bases for J; bases not matched to a gene: 13. This CDR3 comprises 17 residues. Germline CDR1 reads SGHTA; CDR2 reads FQGNSA. The CDR3 region has the DNA TGTGCCAGCAGCCGCCGAGGCGCGGGAGGAGGGACCGGGGAGCTGTTTTTT. Encoded protein: CASSRRGAGGGTGELFF.

In its sample, this clone was seen a few times. V gene TRBV6-4 combines with J gene TRBJ2-2; D not resolved. This CDR3 has 14 residues. Per the germline V gene, CDR1 is MRHNA and CDR2 is SNTAGT. Trimming cost V 2 bases and J 2 bases, with 6 bases left between them. Here the CDR3 DNA reads TGTGCCAGCAGTGACGAACTCAACACCGGGGAGCTGTTTTTT. Translating it yields CASSDELNTGELFF.